The 28 T cell receptor beta chains below were found in one sample sequenced in a study of blood T cells in healthy people across ages. Primers used in a second PCR of about 7 to 12 cycles were a sample-barcoded 5' primer and a J-beta primer mix. TCRdb fed the 5' RACE reads into MiXCR, producing one record per CDR3 protein. Of about 540,000 distinct CDR3 sequences in the sample, 24% were seen once. The data were also submitted as part of a second study, on T cells of mothers and their children.

The material sequenced was blood. The receptors derive from a boy younger than 18 in good health.

V usage is TRBV13 and J usage is TRBJ2-5; 7 bases fit TRBD2. The CDR3 has 19 residues. The germline V gene encodes CDR1 PRHDT and CDR2 FYEKMQ (reference sequence). V dropped 5 bases and J dropped 3; count of bases not matched to a gene: 21. CDR3 in DNA: TGTGCCAGCAGCCCGCCCGGATTTTCGGGGGGAGGGCTAAAAGAGACCCAGTACTTC. Translated: CASSPPGFSGGGLKETQYF.

V and J are TRBV20-1 and TRBJ1-2; 8 positions match TRBD1. The germline gives CDR1 DFQATT, CDR2 SNEGSKA (reference sequence). Unmatched junction bases numbered 0, after V lost 0 bases and J lost 0 bases. The CDR3 sequence is 14 residues long. The CDR3 nucleotides are TGCAGTGCTAGAGAGACAGGGGCTAACTATGGCTACACCTTC. It codes for CSARETGANYGYTF.

The CDR3 bases are TGCGCCAGCAGCCAGACCGGACAGCAAGAGACCCAGTACTTC. This sequence encodes CASSQTGQQETQYF. This chain joins TRBV5-1 and TRBJ2-5; tentative D call: TRBD1 (6 bases). Germline values: CDR1 SGHRS, CDR2 YFSETQ. V dropped 4 bases and J dropped 2 bases, with 12 bases sitting between them. The CDR3 spans 14 residues.

The V gene is TRBV7-9, the J gene TRBJ1-1; D gene uncertain. This CDR3 has 12 amino acids. CDR1 is SEHNR and CDR2 is FQNEAQ in the germline V gene (reference sequence). Trimming removed 8 bases at V and 1 base at J, with 8 bases between. CDR3 DNA sequence: TGTGCCAGCGATCGTTGGAACACTGAAGCTTTCTTT. Its translation is CASDRWNTEAFF.

This clonotype has just a few counts. The conserved final phenylalanine or tryptophan is absent from the CDR3, which likely points to a read error. The chain employs TRBV5-1 and TRBJ2-5; D is undetermined. Trimming shortened V by 1 base and J by 5 bases, and 6 bases separated the two germline ends. This CDR3 has 12 amino acids. Looked up from germline, CDR1 is SGHRS and CDR2 is YFSETQ. Here the CDR3 DNA reads TGCGCCAGCAGCTTGATGGAGGAGACCCAGTACCTC. Its protein product is CASSLMEETQYL.

This clonotype was observed a handful of times. The chain has TRBV6-1 and TRBJ2-2, with D unclear. The germline V gene has CDR1 MNHNS and CDR2 SASEGT. V was clipped by 7 bases and J by 2 bases, with 17 bases between them. There are 16 residues in the CDR3. CDR3 sequence (DNA): TGTGCCAGCACCTTCAATAAAATGACCAACACCGGGGAGCTGTTTTTT. Translating it yields CASTFNKMTNTGELFF.

This clonotype was counted a few times. V usage is TRBV4-3 and J usage is TRBJ2-2; 13 positions agree with TRBD2. The CDR3 sequence is 16 residues long. The V gene end was trimmed by 4 bases and the J gene end by 4 bases; junction bases not matched to a gene: 3. Looked up from germline, CDR1 is LGHNA and CDR2 is YSLEER. Here the CDR3 reads CASSPGLAGTTGELFF. The CDR3 region has the DNA TGCGCCAGCAGCCCGGGACTAGCGGGAACCACCGGGGAGCTGTTTTTT.

This clonotype was recorded only once. This chain uses TRBV7-2 with TRBJ1-2; D unclear. Germline V gene sequence: CDR1 SGHTA, CDR2 FQGNSA. Trimming stripped 4 bases from V and 4 bases from J, with 13 bases between. This CDR3 is built from 14 residues. The CDR3 sequence: CASSSLERPYGYTF. In nucleotides, the CDR3 is TGTGCCAGCAGCTCCCTCGAGAGACCCTATGGCTACACCTTC.

Only a few counts were recorded for this clonotype. In DNA form, the CDR3 reads TGCAGTGCTAGACTAGTGGGAGGGCTGCTCAACGAGCAGTACTTC. Protein: CSARLVGGLLNEQYF. V is TRBV20-1 and J is TRBJ2-7; 7 bases match TRBD2. The CDR3 covers 15 residues. Trimming took 2 bases from V and 5 from J; bases not matched to a gene: 12. Germline assignment: CDR1 DFQATT and CDR2 SNEGSKA (reference sequence).

The sample holds a few counts of this clonotype. This chain connects TRBV6-2 or TRBV6-3 to TRBJ1-5; unclear D gene. The CDR3 extends over 16 amino acids. The germline gives CDR1 MNHEY, CDR2 SVGEGT. Trimming removed 8 bases at V and 4 bases at J, with 21 bases between. The CDR3 bases are TGTGCCAGCGCATTACCCACGGACGGCCTTAATCAGCCCCAGCATTTT. Its translation is CASALPTDGLNQPQHF.

The gene calls are TRBV5-8 and TRBJ2-1; 7 bases agree with TRBD1. Germline V gene lookup returns CDR1 SGHTS and CDR2 YDEGEE. The CDR3 runs to 17 residues. J was trimmed by 0 bases and V by 0 bases; bases with no gene match: 6. The CDR3 reads CASSLVNRGLSYNEQFF. The CDR3 DNA sequence: TGTGCCAGCAGCTTGGTCAACAGGGGCCTCTCCTACAATGAGCAGTTCTTC.

This clonotype came up once. This rearrangement joins TRBV7-2 to TRBJ2-3; TRBD2 agrees at 9 bases. This CDR3 region has 14 residues. Germline loops: CDR1 SGHTA, CDR2 FQGNSA. Trimming at V came to 1 base and at J to 13 bases, leaving 9 bases not matched to a gene. The CDR3 nucleotides read TGTGCCAGCAGCTTAGGGCCTAGCGGGGATAGGGAGTATTTT. This gives the protein CASSLGPSGDREYF. The full variable domain, completed using reference TRBV7-2 and TRBJ2-3, is GAGVSQSPSNKVTEKGKDVELRCDPISGHTALYWYRQSLGQGLEFLIYFQGNSAPDKSGLPSDRFSAERTGGSVSTLTIQRTQQEDSAVYLCASSLGPSGDREYFGPGTRLTVL.

In its sample, this clonotype was seen a few times. The CDR3 region is CASSPFTGGRSNEQFF. The CDR3 coding sequence is TGTGCCAGCAGCCCCTTTACGGGCGGGAGGAGCAATGAGCAGTTCTTC. The chain couples TRBV28 to TRBJ2-1; 8 bases are shared with TRBD2. The V and J ends lost 6 bases and 6 bases, in that order; junction bases with no gene match: 13. The germline gives CDR1 MDHEN, CDR2 SYDVKM. This CDR3 is built from 16 residues.

The chain links TRBV2 to TRBJ2-5; D is undetermined. The CDR3 length is 13 residues. Germline values: CDR1 SNHLY, CDR2 FYNNEI. The ends were cut back, 1 base at V and 7 bases at J, with 10 bases in the middle. CDR3 sequence reads: CASSEGGRPTQYF. CDR3 nucleotides: TGTGCCAGCAGTGAAGGGGGTCGGCCGACCCAGTACTTC.

The CDR3 is CASSLVGTGGNSGNQPQHF. In nucleotides, the CDR3 is TGTGCCAGCAGCTTAGTAGGGACAGGGGGAAATAGTGGCAATCAGCCCCAGCATTTT. The V and J genes are TRBV7-2 and TRBJ1-5; TRBD1 matches 11 bases. There are 19 residues in the CDR3. V shed 1 base and J 2 bases; nucleotides not matched to a gene: 10. The germline V gene has CDR1 SGHTA and CDR2 FQGNSA.

The chain couples TRBV18 to TRBJ2-3; no clear D gene. Germline V gene sequence: CDR1 KGHSH, CDR2 LQKENI. Deletions cut 3 bases from V and 6 bases from J, with 13 bases between. The CDR3 sequence is 14 residues long. CDR3 bases: TGTGCCAGCTCACCCCCGCTGCAGCAGGATACGCAGTATTTT. Encoded protein: CASSPPLQQDTQYF.

The chain is built from TRBV6-2 or TRBV6-3 and TRBJ1-1, with D unclear. This CDR3 is 14 amino acids long. Germline values: CDR1 MNHEY, CDR2 SVGEGT. The V end lost 2 bases, the J end lost 4 bases, and 11 bases lay between the germline ends. The CDR3 protein is CASSYVGVATEAFF. Here the CDR3 DNA reads TGTGCCAGCAGTTACGTTGGGGTAGCCACTGAAGCTTTCTTT.

The chain uses TRBV27 and TRBJ1-2; D unclear. From germline, CDR1 is MNHEY and CDR2 SMNVEV (reference sequence). There are 13 residues in the CDR3. V dropped 2 bases and J dropped 1 base, with 5 bases sitting between them. The CDR3 DNA sequence: TGTGCCAGCAGTTTAGATATTAACTATGGCTACACCTTC. This translates into CASSLDINYGYTF.

The chain employs TRBV20-1 and TRBJ1-2, with D unresolved. This CDR3 has 15 residues. V was clipped by 0 bases and J by 2 bases, with 13 bases between them. CDR1 and CDR2 from the germline V gene are DFQATT and SNEGSKA (reference sequence). The CDR3, as DNA: TGCAGTGCTAGAGACTCCAAGGGCCTAAACTATGGCTACACCTTC. Translating it yields CSARDSKGLNYGYTF.

The chain joins TRBV5-1 to TRBJ2-1; D is uncertain. V lost 0 bases, J lost 0 bases, and 7 bases lay in between. Germline V gene sequence: CDR1 SGHRS, CDR2 YFSETQ. The CDR3 extends over 15 amino acids. CDR3 amino acids: CASSLGPRSYNEQFF. The CDR3 region has the DNA TGCGCCAGCAGCTTGGGGCCCCGCTCCTACAATGAGCAGTTCTTC.

V gene TRBV7-8 combines with J gene TRBJ1-5; possibly TRBD1 for D (5 bases). In germline, CDR1 is SGHVS, CDR2 FQNEAQ. This CDR3 has 15 amino acids. Deletions cut 1 base from V and 6 bases from J, with 13 bases between. DNA of the CDR3: TGTGCCAGCAGCTTAGAAGGCAGGGAGGGTCAGCCCCAGCATTTT. Translated: CASSLEGREGQPQHF.

This clonotype was seen only a few times. CDR3 bases: TGTGCCAGCTCACCAGATGTGGGGAACGAGCAGTACTTC. Its translation: CASSPDVGNEQYF. V and J are TRBV18 and TRBJ2-5; D remains ambiguous. Judging by the DNA end, TRBJ2-7 fits better; the J call may be wrong. The germline gives CDR1 KGHSH, CDR2 LQKENI. CDR3 length: 13 amino acids.

This clonotype turned up a few times. The J gene is TRBJ2-7, the V gene TRBV5-1; 8 bases are a match to TRBD1. The CDR3 loop spans 13 amino acids. The V and J ends lost 2 bases and 5 bases, in that order; junction bases with no gene match: 3. CDR1 is SGHRS, CDR2 YFSETQ, per germline. The DNA for the CDR3 is TGCGCCAGCAGCTTATTACAGGGGGACGAGCAGTACTTC. Its translation: CASSLLQGDEQYF.

In this sample, this clonotype turned up once. This chain joins TRBV19 and TRBJ1-2; no firm D call. V gave up 7 bases and J gave up 5 bases, with 8 bases separating them. This CDR3 spans 11 amino acids. The germline V gene has CDR1 LNHDA and CDR2 SQIVND (reference sequence). CDR3 residues: CASNTQYGYTF. As DNA, the CDR3 is TGTGCCAGTAATACACAGTATGGCTACACCTTC.

As to this clonotype: In this CDR3 the conserved last residue, phenylalanine or tryptophan, is missing, so a read error is likely. The V and J genes are TRBV7-3 and TRBJ2-1; a weak D match, TRBD2 (6 bases). Trimming stripped 5 bases from V and 1 base from J, with 12 bases between. The CDR3 extends over 15 amino acids. Germline CDR1 and CDR2: SGHTA and FQGTGA. CDR3 sequence reads: CASSPSGESYNEQFL. DNA for the CDR3: TGTGCCAGCAGCCCCTCGGGGGAATCCTACAATGAGCAGTTCCTC.

The chain uses TRBV18 and TRBJ1-4, with 10 bases fitting TRBD1. Germline values: CDR1 KGHSH, CDR2 LQKENI. CDR3 length: 16 residues. With 5 bases clipped from V and 8 bases from J, the junction kept 11 bases outside the gene matches. Written as DNA, the CDR3 is TGTGCCAGCTCATCCCAGTGGGACAGGGGAAGAGAAAAACTGTTTTTT. This codes for CASSSQWDRGREKLFF.

This clonotype was observed at least ten times. V usage is TRBV4-3 and J usage is TRBJ2-5; 8 bases agree with TRBD1. From germline, CDR1 is LGHNA and CDR2 YSLEER. V was pared by 1 base and J by 5 bases, with 12 bases of the junction left unmatched. The CDR3 sequence is 17 residues long. The CDR3, as DNA: TGCGCCAGCAGCCAAGCAGTGGACAGGGACGGGGACGAGACCCAGTACTTC. It specifies CASSQAVDRDGDETQYF.

This chain links TRBV28 with TRBJ2-5, with 9 bases fitting TRBD2. CDR1 MDHEN and CDR2 SYDVKM come from the germline V gene. The CDR3 runs to 17 residues. J was trimmed by 0 bases and V by 5 bases; bases with no gene match: 10. The CDR3 region is CASSMILAGWYQETQYF. The CDR3 region has the DNA TGTGCCAGCAGTATGATACTAGCGGGTTGGTACCAAGAGACCCAGTACTTC.